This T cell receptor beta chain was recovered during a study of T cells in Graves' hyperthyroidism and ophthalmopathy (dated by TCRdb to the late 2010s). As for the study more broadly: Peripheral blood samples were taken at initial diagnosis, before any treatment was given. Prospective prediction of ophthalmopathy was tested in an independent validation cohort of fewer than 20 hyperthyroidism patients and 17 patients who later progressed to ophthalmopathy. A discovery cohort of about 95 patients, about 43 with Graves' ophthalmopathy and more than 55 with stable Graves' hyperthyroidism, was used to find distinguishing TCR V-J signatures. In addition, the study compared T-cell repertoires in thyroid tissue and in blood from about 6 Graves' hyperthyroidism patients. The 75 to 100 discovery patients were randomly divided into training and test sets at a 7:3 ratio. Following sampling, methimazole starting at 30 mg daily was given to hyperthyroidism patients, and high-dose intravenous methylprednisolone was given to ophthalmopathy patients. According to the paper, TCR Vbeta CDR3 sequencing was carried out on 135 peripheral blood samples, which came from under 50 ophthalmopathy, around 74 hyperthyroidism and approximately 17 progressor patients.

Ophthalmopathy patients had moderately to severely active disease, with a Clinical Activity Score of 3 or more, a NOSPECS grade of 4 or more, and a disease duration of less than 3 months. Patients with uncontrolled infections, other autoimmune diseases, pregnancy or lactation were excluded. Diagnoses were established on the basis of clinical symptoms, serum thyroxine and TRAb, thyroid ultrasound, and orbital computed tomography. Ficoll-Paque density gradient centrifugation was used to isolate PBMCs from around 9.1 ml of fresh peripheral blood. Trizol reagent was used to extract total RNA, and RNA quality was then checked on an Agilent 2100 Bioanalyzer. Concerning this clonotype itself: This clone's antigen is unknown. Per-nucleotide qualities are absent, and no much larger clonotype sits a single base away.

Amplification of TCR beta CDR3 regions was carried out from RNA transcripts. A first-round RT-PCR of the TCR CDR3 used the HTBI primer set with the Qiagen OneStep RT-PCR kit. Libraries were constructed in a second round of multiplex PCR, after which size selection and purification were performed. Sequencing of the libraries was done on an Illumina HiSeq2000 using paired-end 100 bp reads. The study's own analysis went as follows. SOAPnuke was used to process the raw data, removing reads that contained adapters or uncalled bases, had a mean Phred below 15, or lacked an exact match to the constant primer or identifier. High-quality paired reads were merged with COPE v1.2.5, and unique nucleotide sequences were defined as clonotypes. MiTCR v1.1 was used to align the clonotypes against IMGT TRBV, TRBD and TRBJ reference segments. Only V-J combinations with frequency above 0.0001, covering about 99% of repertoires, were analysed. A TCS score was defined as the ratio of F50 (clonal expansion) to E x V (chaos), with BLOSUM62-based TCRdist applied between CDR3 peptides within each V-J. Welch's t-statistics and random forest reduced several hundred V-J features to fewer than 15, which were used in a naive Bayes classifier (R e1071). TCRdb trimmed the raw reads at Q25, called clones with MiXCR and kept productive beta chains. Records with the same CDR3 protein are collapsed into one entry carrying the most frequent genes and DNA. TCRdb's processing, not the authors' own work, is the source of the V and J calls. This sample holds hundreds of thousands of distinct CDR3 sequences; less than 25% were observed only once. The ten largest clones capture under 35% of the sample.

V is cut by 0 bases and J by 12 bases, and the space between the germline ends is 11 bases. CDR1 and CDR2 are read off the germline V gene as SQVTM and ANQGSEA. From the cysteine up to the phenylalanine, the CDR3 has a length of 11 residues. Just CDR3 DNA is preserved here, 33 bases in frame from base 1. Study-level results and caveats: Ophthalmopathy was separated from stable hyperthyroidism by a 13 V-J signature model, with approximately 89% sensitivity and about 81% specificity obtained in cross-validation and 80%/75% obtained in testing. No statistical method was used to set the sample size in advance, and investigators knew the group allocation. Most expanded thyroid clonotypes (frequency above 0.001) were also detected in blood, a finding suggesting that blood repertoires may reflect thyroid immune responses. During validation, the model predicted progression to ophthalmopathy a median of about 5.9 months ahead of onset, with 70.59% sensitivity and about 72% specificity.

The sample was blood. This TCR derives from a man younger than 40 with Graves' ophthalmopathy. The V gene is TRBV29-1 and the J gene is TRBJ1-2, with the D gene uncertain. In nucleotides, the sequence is TGCAGCGTTGAAGATCGTAAGGGCCACACCTTC. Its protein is CSVEDRKGHTF.